This T cell receptor beta chain was recovered during a study of T cell responses to AZD1222 COVID-19 vaccine. Study-wide points: The donors showed a predominance of white British ancestry and of females, with possible underestimation of clonal diversity.

As to this clone: Its antigen remains unidentified.

Some clones are missing from TCRdb's copy, which holds only in-frame ones; the method was immunoSEQ multiplex PCR. The top ten hold around 3% of the sample, which has some 120,000 clones, around 87% seen once. V was pared by 8 bases and J by 4 bases, with 9 bases between. The CDR3 loop spans 12 amino acids. Germline V gene sequence: CDR1 MNHEY, CDR2 SVGAGI. The sequence came from an adult who received the AZD1222 COVID-19 vaccine. The genes are TRBV6-5 and TRBJ2-1, with D perhaps matching TRBD1 or TRBD2 (6 bases each). Sequencing was performed on peripheral blood, taken 28 days after the second AZD1222 dose. CDR3 in DNA: TGTGCCAGCCGGGGGCGTTACAATGAGCAGTTCTTC. Encoded protein: CASRGRYNEQFF.